Sequencing of this T cell receptor (beta chain) was carried out in a study of T cell repertoires in cytomegalovirus infection. Overall study context: Used in the study were CMV epitopes, some recently identified and HLA-C-restricted, others well-studied and HLA-B-restricted. An indication of both CMV infection and matching HLA type came from public TCR beta signatures.

A single record per CDR3 protein comes from TCRdb applying MiXCR to the reads. The table records 700,000 to 850,000 distinct CDR3 sequences, around a third of them present only once. Germline CDR1 and CDR2: ENHRY and SYGVKD. Trimming shortened V by 8 bases and J by 2 bases, and 6 bases separated the two germline ends. CDR3 length: 11 residues. Study findings and constraints: Totalled public TCR beta family frequency picked out people who carried CMV plus the relevant HLA. The ex vivo response was dominated by HLA-C-restricted CMV-specific TCR beta clonotypes.

Notes on this clonotype: Its matching antigen is unknown.

The receptor's source is a human donor in good health (CMV status not recorded). Some clones in this sample may be carry-over from other donors' samples. The chain joins TRBV10-3 to TRBJ1-2; no clear D gene. The sequences come from cultured CD8+ T cells from PBMCs, collected from culture after CMV antigen stimulation. Written as DNA, the CDR3 is TGTGCCATCGGGCAGAACTATGGCTACACCTTC. Its protein product is CAIGQNYGYTF.